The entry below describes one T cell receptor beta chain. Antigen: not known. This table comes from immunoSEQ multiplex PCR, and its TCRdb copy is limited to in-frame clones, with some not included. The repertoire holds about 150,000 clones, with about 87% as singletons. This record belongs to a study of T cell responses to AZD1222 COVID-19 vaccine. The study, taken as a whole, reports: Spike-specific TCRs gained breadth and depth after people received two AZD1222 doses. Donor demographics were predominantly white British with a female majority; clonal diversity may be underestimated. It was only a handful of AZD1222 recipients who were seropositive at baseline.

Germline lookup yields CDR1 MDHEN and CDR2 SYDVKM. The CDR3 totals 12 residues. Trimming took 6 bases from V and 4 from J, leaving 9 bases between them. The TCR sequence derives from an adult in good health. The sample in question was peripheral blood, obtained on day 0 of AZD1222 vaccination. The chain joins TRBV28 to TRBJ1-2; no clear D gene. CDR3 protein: CASSQSSYGYTF. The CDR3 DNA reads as TGTGCCAGCAGCCAAAGTAGCTATGGCTACACCTTC.